This T cell receptor beta chain was sequenced during a study of blood T cell repertoires in COVID-19. In the study overall: Both acute and convalescent COVID-19 samples were obtained from the United States, Italy and Spain. Sample material is recorded as cDNA or gDNA derived from T cells, B-cell-depleted T cells, or PBMCs.

From germline, CDR1 is SGHRS and CDR2 YFSETQ. The junction had 4 bases not matched to a gene; V was cut back by 3 bases and J by 1 base. CDR3 size: 14 residues. This clone was seen a single time. The sample carries other DNA sequences with the same CDR3. Original analysis: By means of reference gene primer amplification, nucleated cell counts were estimated. The data were produced by immunoSEQ multiplex PCR, yet TCRdb's version contains in-frame clones alone and is incomplete. Clone size and the V and J calls come from that table; the DNA yielded D and trimming. Of roughly 700,000 clones in the sample, approximately 90% were seen once.

The sample consisted of peripheral blood. This clonotype was obtained from a woman in her late teens or twenties with acute or convalescent COVID-19. The chain couples TRBV5-1 to TRBJ2-7; 7 bases agree with TRBD2. The DNA for the CDR3 is TGCGCCAGCAGCTCAGGACTAGGATCCTACGAGCAGTACTTC. Translating it yields CASSSGLGSYEQYF. The whole variable domain, filled in from reference TRBV5-1 and TRBJ2-7, reads KAGVTQTPRYLIKTRGQQVTLSCSPISGHRSVSWYQQTPGQGLQFLFEYFSETQRNKGNFPGRFSGRQFSNSRSEMNVSTLELGDSALYLCASSSGLGSYEQYFGPGTRLTVT.